A selection of T cell receptor beta chains follows, all from one sample in a study of OX40 agonist ivuxolimab in advanced cancers. Produced via immunoSEQ multiplex PCR; TCRdb's table is partial and in-frame only. The sample shows about 74,000 clones, approximately 88% of them seen only once. This sample comprised CD4+ or CD8+ T cells sorted from blood, obtained in a trial of the OX40 agonist ivuxolimab. The source is an adult with an advanced solid tumor such as melanoma, head and neck, liver or kidney cancer. Each CDR3 is given with its conserved first and last residue.

TRBV7-3,CASSPRHGSVDEQFF
TRBV30,CAWGQGAFYEQYF
TRBV28,CASSAHLPSSGNTIYF
TRBV5-1,CASSLDRAEQYF
TRBV4-1,CASSPTPITEAFF
TRBV9,CASSGSGQATGELFF
TRBV7-9,CASSPSHRGQANTEAFF
TRBV6-1,CASRSTGELFF
TRBV5-4,CASSPRSVYDTQYF
TRBV28,CASSLLLGGIQPGEQYF
TRBV7-6,CASSSQAINTGELFF
TRBV7-2,CASSLGSKDTQYF
TRBV27,CASSTYGYQETQYF
TRBV28,CASTRPTSYNEQFF
TRBV30,CAWRGQGLSYEQYF
TRBV2,CASSAEGTNSPLHF
TRBV30,CAGTNSGPGTQYF
TRBV6-5,CASSSPTSGSTDTQYF
TRBV28,CASSLLEGEQYF
TRBV27,CASNIRGTSHEQYF
TRBV15,CATSRDPRVYEQYF
TRBV5-1,CASSLASNSNYGYTF
TRBV5-6,CASSLGGQGAVTQYF
TRBV7-9,CASSLLLAGPTMQETQYF
TRBV7-9,CASSRLTSPTDTQYF
TRBV19,CASSISTGRSEQYF
TRBV6-5,CASRLSGRAGETQYF
TRBV10-3,CAISESHRGGQPQHF